The 27 T cell receptor beta chains reported below all come from one sample, sequenced in a study of OX40 agonist ivuxolimab in advanced cancers. The table came from immunoSEQ multiplex PCR; TCRdb's copy has only in-frame clones and leaves some out. The table has 53,000 or so clones, approximately 88% seen once; the top ten hold approximately 13%. The sequenced sample was CD4+ or CD8+ T cells sorted from blood, obtained in a trial of the OX40 agonist ivuxolimab. These receptors were taken from an adult with an advanced solid tumor such as melanoma, head and neck, liver or kidney cancer.

The CDR3 protein is CASSSAGGAGNTIYF. The CDR3 DNA reads TGTGCCAGCAGTTCCGCGGGAGGGGCTGGAAACACCATATATTTT. The V call is TRBV6-5, the J call TRBJ1-3; D is perhaps TRBD1 (5 bases). CDR1 and CDR2 from the germline V gene are MNHEY and SVGAGI. V was shortened by 4 bases and J by 2 bases, with 12 bases between the two germline ends. CDR3 length equals 15 residues.

The chain joins TRBV6-1 to TRBJ1-5, with D unclear. CDR1 and CDR2 (germline): MNHNS, SASEGT. There are 11 residues in the CDR3. V shed 8 bases and J shed 10 bases, with 12 bases lying between them. The CDR3 bases are TGTGCCAGCGGCCCGGGTGGACCCCAGCATTTT. Residues: CASGPGGPQHF.

CDR3 bases: TGCGCCAGCAGCGCCGGGACAGTCTACGAGCAGTACTTC. Its protein is CASSAGTVYEQYF. The V gene is TRBV5-1, the J gene TRBJ2-7; 7 positions agree with TRBD1. The CDR3 has 13 residues. The ends lost 4 bases at V and 3 bases at J; junction bases unmatched: 4. The germline V gene encodes CDR1 SGHRS and CDR2 YFSETQ.

This sequence joins TRBV6-6 and TRBJ1-1; D gene unclear. Germline V gene sequence: CDR1 MNHNY, CDR2 SVGAGI (reference sequence). CDR3 length: 11 residues. Between the trimmed V and J ends, which lost 6 bases and 3 bases, there was a span of 5 bases. CDR3 amino acids: CASRWDTEAFF. The CDR3 DNA reads TGTGCCAGCAGGTGGGACACTGAAGCTTTCTTT.

V usage is TRBV5-6 and J usage is TRBJ1-1, with TRBD1 matching 8 bases. V lost 1 base to trimming and J lost 1 base; unmatched junction nucleotides: 9. The CDR3 has 17 amino acids. From germline, CDR1 is SGHDT and CDR2 YYEEEE. CDR3 amino acids: CASSLSIQGATNTEAFF. The CDR3 DNA is TGTGCCAGCAGCTTGTCGATCCAGGGGGCAACGAACACTGAAGCTTTCTTT.

CDR3 protein: CASSLWTGTDEQFF. The DNA of the CDR3 is TGCGCCAGCAGCTTGTGGACAGGGACCGATGAGCAGTTCTTC. The rearrangement links TRBV5-1 to TRBJ2-1; 8 nucleotides match TRBD1. Germline-derived CDR1 and CDR2 are SGHRS and YFSETQ. The J segment lost 8 bases and the V segment lost 1 base, leaving 5 bases of the junction unmatched. The CDR3 totals 14 residues.

This sequence joins TRBV9 and TRBJ2-3; the match to TRBD1 covers 10 bases. V lost 4 bases and J lost 0; bases outside the gene matches: 5. There are 16 residues in the CDR3. The germline V gene encodes CDR1 SGDLS and CDR2 YYNGEE. The CDR3 reads CASSFRDRGSTDTQYF. CDR3 DNA: TGTGCCAGCAGCTTCCGGGACAGGGGTAGCACAGATACGCAGTATTTT. Variable domain in full (rest from reference TRBV9 and TRBJ2-3): DSGVTQTPKHLITATGQRVTLRCSPRSGDLSVYWYQQSLDQGLQFLIQYYNGEERAKGNILERFSAQQFPDLHSELNLSSLELGDSALYFCASSFRDRGSTDTQYFGPGTRLTVL.

The chain combines TRBV28 with TRBJ1-1; D ambiguous. This CDR3 is 14 amino acids long. V gave up 1 base and J gave up 13 bases, with 19 bases separating them. In germline, CDR1 is MDHEN, CDR2 SYDVKM. CDR3 sequence (DNA): TGTGCCAGCAGTTTATCGGGAATCTATGACCGGGGTTTCTTT. It specifies CASSLSGIYDRGFF.

This sequence joins TRBV28 and TRBJ2-1, with 9 bases identical to TRBD2. The V and J ends lost 6 bases and 10 bases, in that order; junction bases with no gene match: 16. This CDR3 comprises 16 residues. From germline, CDR1 is MDHEN and CDR2 SYDVKM. The CDR3 reads CASSLPVAGGPGEQFF. The CDR3 DNA reads as TGTGCCAGCAGCCTTCCCGTGGCGGGAGGGCCAGGGGAGCAGTTCTTC.

The V call is TRBV6-1, the J call TRBJ1-5; unclear D gene. From germline, CDR1 is MNHNS and CDR2 SASEGT. This CDR3 contains 14 residues. With 5 bases removed from V and 1 base from J, the gap between germline ends came to 9 bases. In DNA form, the CDR3 reads TGTGCCAGCAGTTCCGCGCTCAGCAATCAGCCCCAGCATTTT. Its translation: CASSSALSNQPQHF.

The chain is built from TRBV9 and TRBJ2-1; TRBD2 agrees at 8 bases. J was trimmed by 2 bases and V by 2 bases; bases with no gene match: 3. CDR1 and CDR2 (germline): SGDLS, YYNGEE. This CDR3 is 15 amino acids long. The CDR3: CASSVGLDAYNEQFF. CDR3 DNA: TGTGCCAGCAGCGTGGGACTAGACGCCTACAATGAGCAGTTCTTC. The full variable domain, with the rest looked up from reference TRBV9 and TRBJ2-1, is DSGVTQTPKHLITATGQRVTLRCSPRSGDLSVYWYQQSLDQGLQFLIQYYNGEERAKGNILERFSAQQFPDLHSELNLSSLELGDSALYFCASSVGLDAYNEQFFGPGTRLTVL.

CDR3 loop: CASSLFVTGFNEQFF. The CDR3 region has the DNA TGTGCCAGCAGCTTATTCGTGACAGGCTTCAATGAGCAGTTCTTC. The chain carries TRBV7-9 and TRBJ2-1; possible D gene TRBD1, 6 bases. Germline CDR1 reads SEHNR; CDR2 reads FQNEAQ (reference sequence). V shed 2 bases and J shed 6 bases, with 14 bases lying between them. The CDR3 has 15 amino acids.

V usage is TRBV28 and J usage is TRBJ1-3, with a tentative D call TRBD1 (5 bases). The germline V gene has CDR1 MDHEN and CDR2 SYDVKM. CDR3 length: 15 residues. V lost 3 bases, J lost 5 bases, and 14 bases lay in between. The CDR3, as DNA: TGTGCCAGCAGTTTTGCCGGGGGGGGAAGAAACACCATATATTTT. This translates into CASSFAGGGRNTIYF. The full variable domain, its missing parts supplied by reference TRBV28 and TRBJ1-3, is DVKVTQSSRYLVKRTGEKVFLECVQDMDHENMFWYRQDPGLGLRLIYFSYDVKMKEKGDIPEGYSVSREKKERFSLILESASTNQTSMYLCASSFAGGGRNTIYFGEGSWLTVV.

The chain uses TRBV9 and TRBJ2-2, with D possibly TRBD2 on 5 matching bases. V gave up 0 bases and J gave up 8 bases, with 8 bases separating them. This CDR3 contains 13 residues. Germline loops: CDR1 SGDLS, CDR2 YYNGEE. In nucleotides, the CDR3 is TGTGCCAGCAGCGTAGATGGGAGAGGGGAGCTGTTTTTT. Translating gives CASSVDGRGELFF.

CDR3 in amino acids: CASSRMTEFSGNTIYF. The DNA of the CDR3 is TGTGCCAGCAGCCGCATGACAGAGTTCTCTGGAAACACCATATATTTT. This rearrangement joins TRBV5-5 to TRBJ1-3; D is perhaps TRBD1 (5 bases). Germline V gene lookup returns CDR1 SGHKS and CDR2 YYEKEE (reference sequence). The CDR3 is 16 amino acids. With 4 bases removed from V and 0 bases from J, the gap between germline ends came to 14 bases. Full variable domain (rest looked up from reference TRBV5-5 and TRBJ1-3): DAGVTQSPTHLIKTRGQQVTLRCSPISGHKSVSWYQQVLGQGPQFIFQYYEKEERGRGNFPDRFSARQFPNYSSELNVNALLLGDSALYLCASSRMTEFSGNTIYFGEGSWLTVV.

The gene calls are TRBV5-1 and TRBJ2-3; D might be TRBD2 (6 bases). Deletions cut 0 bases from V and 4 bases from J, with 9 bases between. This CDR3 comprises 14 residues. Germline V gives CDR1 SGHRS, CDR2 YFSETQ. CDR3 protein: CASSLASGADTQYF. In DNA, the CDR3 is TGCGCCAGCAGCTTGGCCTCGGGGGCAGATACGCAGTATTTT.

This clone was counted a few times. This chain links TRBV28 with TRBJ2-6; D gene unclear. The CDR3 covers 14 residues. Germline CDR1 reads MDHEN; CDR2 reads SYDVKM. Trimming left V 5 bases short and J 0 bases short, with 5 bases between. CDR3 amino acids: CASSIYSGANVLTF. The CDR3 DNA reads TGTGCCAGCAGTATCTACTCTGGGGCCAACGTCCTGACTTTC.

The chain uses TRBV27 and TRBJ2-7; 11 bases line up with TRBD2. The germline CDR1 and CDR2 sequences are MNHEY and SMNVEV (reference sequence). V lost 5 bases, J lost 7 bases, and 10 bases stayed unmatched. This CDR3 spans 15 amino acids. The CDR3 DNA reads TGTGCCAGCAGTCATCGGACTAGCGGGCCGGGAGAGCAGTACTTC. It specifies CASSHRTSGPGEQYF.

With regard to this clone: At one end, the junction sequence differs from germline, possibly due to a read error. This sequence joins TRBV15 and TRBJ2-7; 9 bases agree with TRBD1. The germline CDR1 and CDR2 sequences are LNHNV and YYDKDF (reference sequence). The CDR3 is 17 residues long. Here the CDR3 DNA reads TGTGCCACCAGCAGACGCTTGACCGGGACAGGGCTCTACGGGCAGTACTTC. The encoded protein is CATSRRLTGTGLYGQYF.

The chain has TRBV27 and TRBJ2-1; 13 bases align to TRBD2. The CDR3 length is 18 residues. The germline CDR1 and CDR2 sequences are MNHEY and SMNVEV (reference sequence). The trim removed 4 bases at V and 7 bases at J, leaving 13 bases unmatched. As DNA, the CDR3 is TGTGCCAGCAGTTCCGGGACTAGCGGGAACACCGGGGCTAATGAGCAGTTCTTC. Amino acid sequence: CASSSGTSGNTGANEQFF.

The chain employs TRBV6-1 and TRBJ1-1; the D gene is possibly TRBD1 (5 bases). The V end lost 7 bases, the J end lost 0 bases, and 12 bases lay between the germline ends. Germline values: CDR1 MNHNS, CDR2 SASEGT. The CDR3 sequence is 14 residues long. CDR3 region: CASTFWGMNTEAFF. The CDR3 DNA reads TGTGCCAGCACCTTTTGGGGCATGAACACTGAAGCTTTCTTT.

The rearrangement joins TRBV18 to TRBJ1-1; the D gene is possibly TRBD1 (5 bases). In germline, CDR1 is KGHSH, CDR2 LQKENI. V lost 8 bases to trimming and J lost 5 bases, with 18 bases between them. This CDR3 has 14 amino acids. The DNA of the CDR3 is TGTGCCAGCCCGCCGGGGGATGGGGGGACTGAAGCTTTCTTT. Its protein is CASPPGDGGTEAFF.

In the case of this clone: The junction departs from the called germline gene at one end, perhaps through a read error. The chain couples TRBV5-6 to TRBJ2-1; D not certain. This CDR3 comprises 8 residues. Germline CDR1 and CDR2: SGHDT and YYEEEE. Here the CDR3 DNA reads TGTGCCAGCAGCCCCAAGATCTTC. Protein product: CASSPKIF.

The genes are TRBV6-6 and TRBJ2-7; 9 bases are shared with TRBD1. The CDR3 sequence is 14 residues long. Germline V gives CDR1 MNHNY, CDR2 SVGAGI (reference sequence). The J segment lost 7 bases and the V segment lost 2 bases, leaving 6 bases of the junction unmatched. The CDR3 sequence is CASSYRTGVTEQYF. The CDR3 DNA sequence: TGTGCCAGCAGTTACCGGACAGGGGTTACGGAGCAGTACTTC.

This clone showed up just once. The V call is TRBV5-4, the J call TRBJ1-3, with D unclear. This CDR3 is 15 amino acids long. Trimming removed 1 base from V and 4 bases from J, with 12 bases in between. Germline CDR1 SGHNT, CDR2 YYREEE (reference sequence). This chain's CDR3 is CASSLYSVRGNTIYF. CDR3 coding DNA: TGTGCCAGCAGCTTGTACAGCGTCCGAGGAAACACCATATATTTT. Filled out from reference TRBV5-4 and TRBJ1-3, the complete variable domain reads ETGVTQSPTHLIKTRGQQVTLRCSSQSGHNTVSWYQQALGQGPQFIFQYYREEENGRGNFPPRFSGLQFPNYSSELNVNALELDDSALYLCASSLYSVRGNTIYFGEGSWLTVV.

This clone has a handful of counts. V gene TRBV5-1 combines with J gene TRBJ2-1, with TRBD2 as a possible D gene (6 bases). Trimming took 6 bases from V and 10 from J, leaving 20 bases between them. The CDR3 has 14 residues. CDR1 is SGHRS and CDR2 is YFSETQ in the germline V gene. The DNA of the CDR3 is TGCGCCAGCACGGAGAGGGGTGCGGAGGGGGAGCAGTTCTTC. This encodes CASTERGAEGEQFF. Full variable domain (outside the CDR3, taken from reference TRBV5-1 and TRBJ2-1): KAGVTQTPRYLIKTRGQQVTLSCSPISGHRSVSWYQQTPGQGLQFLFEYFSETQRNKGNFPGRFSGRQFSNSRSEMNVSTLELGDSALYLCASTERGAEGEQFFGPGTRLTVL.

This clone was seen more than once but under ten times. The chain employs TRBV11-3 and TRBJ2-2, with TRBD2 matching over 7 bases. The junction had 11 bases not matched to a gene; V was cut back by 5 bases and J by 5 bases. Germline lookup yields CDR1 SGHNT and CDR2 YENEEA. The CDR3 extends over 16 amino acids. CDR3 sequence reads: CASSPARESRTGELFF. CDR3 sequence (DNA): TGTGCCAGCAGCCCCGCGCGGGAGTCGCGGACCGGGGAGCTGTTTTTT.